This T cell receptor (beta chain) was observed in a study of blood T cell repertoires in COVID-19. The J segment lost 4 bases and the V segment lost 0 bases, leaving 5 bases of the junction unmatched. Germline assignment: CDR1 WNHNN and CDR2 SYGVQD (reference sequence). The CDR3 is 16 residues long. The protocol was immunoSEQ multiplex PCR, while the TCRdb copy is restricted to in-frame clones and leaves out a portion. The table shows roughly 150,000 clones, with about nine tenths occurring only once. The receptor's source is a woman between 35 and 50 years old who had been exposed to COVID-19. V gene TRBV10-1 combines with J gene TRBJ2-1; 8 bases line up with TRBD2. The sequencing sample was made of PBMCs or T cells enriched from blood (not recorded which). The CDR3 loop is CASSESRASGYNEQFF. CDR3 nucleotide sequence: TGCGCCAGCAGTGAGTCGAGGGCTAGCGGGTACAATGAGCAGTTCTTC.